The clone carrying this T cell receptor beta chain has a handful of counts. Relative to the germline gene, one junction end is altered; a read error may explain this. There are 16 residues in the CDR3. Germline V CDR1 and CDR2: SEHNR, FQNEAQ (reference sequence). The data derive from a study of regulatory T cells in long-lasting Graves disease. Across the whole study: The study enrolled newly diagnosed Graves' patients on antithyroid drugs under 3 months.

Indicated time point: newly diagnosed GD, antithyroid drugs for less than 3 months. The TCR library was prepared using RNA isolated from PBMCs. Assembly of TCR beta libraries relied on iRepertoire HTBI primers together with Arm-PCR of CDR3 regions. Each CDR3 protein is one row after TCRdb ran MiXCR on the multiplex PCR reads. The data show 360,000 or so distinct CDR3 sequences, around 16% seen once. The same sample was also used in a study of T cells in Graves' hyperthyroidism and ophthalmopathy. This second study says: First-round RT-PCR of the TCR CDR3 relied on the HTBI primer set. Among clonotypes expanded in thyroid above 0.001, most were also found in blood.

This receptor was identified in a woman between 18 and 29 years old with Graves disease. The chain joins TRBV7-9 to TRBJ2-7; D might be TRBD1 or TRBD2, each matching 6 bases. The source was peripheral blood mononuclear cells (PBMCs), collected at new diagnosis, from a patient treated with antithyroid drugs. The CDR3 reads CASSGRPGASAYGQYF. CDR3 nucleotides: TGTGCCAGCAGCGGAAGACCGGGGGCCTCTGCCTACGGGCAGTACTTC.